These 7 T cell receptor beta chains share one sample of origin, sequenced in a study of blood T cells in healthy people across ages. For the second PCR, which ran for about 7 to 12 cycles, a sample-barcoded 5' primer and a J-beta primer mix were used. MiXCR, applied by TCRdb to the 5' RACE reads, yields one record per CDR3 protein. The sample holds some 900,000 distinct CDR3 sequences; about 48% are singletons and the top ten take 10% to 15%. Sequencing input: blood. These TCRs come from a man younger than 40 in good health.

CDR3 coding DNA: TGTGCCAGCTCCGCCGGGCGAGAGACCCAGTACTTC. Residues: CASSAGRETQYF. V and J are TRBV12-3 or TRBV12-4 and TRBJ2-5; D not resolved. Trimming shortened V by 8 bases and J by 4 bases, and 11 bases separated the two germline ends. The CDR3 covers 12 residues.

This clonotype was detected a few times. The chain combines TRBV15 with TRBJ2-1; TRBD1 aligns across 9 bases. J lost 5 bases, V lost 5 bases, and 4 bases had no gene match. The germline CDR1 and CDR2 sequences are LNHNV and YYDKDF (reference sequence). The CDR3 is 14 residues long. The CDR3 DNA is TGTGCCACCAGCCGGGACAGGGATGACAATGAGCAGTTCTTC. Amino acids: CATSRDRDDNEQFF.

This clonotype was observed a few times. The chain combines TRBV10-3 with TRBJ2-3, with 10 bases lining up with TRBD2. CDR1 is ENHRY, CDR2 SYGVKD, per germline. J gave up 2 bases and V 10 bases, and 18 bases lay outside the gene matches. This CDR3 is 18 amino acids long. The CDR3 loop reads CATLKRGGRTNFTDTQYF. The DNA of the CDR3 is TGTGCCACCCTAAAGCGGGGGGGCCGAACCAACTTCACAGATACGCAGTATTTT.

As DNA, the CDR3 is TGTGCCAGCAGCTTTTTGACTAGCGGGCAAGAGACCCAGTACTTC. Its protein product is CASSFLTSGQETQYF. The gene calls are TRBV7-2 and TRBJ2-5, with 10 bases lining up with TRBD2. From germline, CDR1 is SGHTA and CDR2 FQGNSA. The junction had 3 bases not matched to a gene; V was cut back by 3 bases and J by 2 bases. This CDR3 is 15 amino acids long.

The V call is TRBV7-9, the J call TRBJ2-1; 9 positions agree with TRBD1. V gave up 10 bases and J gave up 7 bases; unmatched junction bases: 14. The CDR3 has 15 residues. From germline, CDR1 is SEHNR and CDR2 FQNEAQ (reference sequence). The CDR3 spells CATSPQTGGWNEQFF. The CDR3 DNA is TGTGCCACTTCTCCTCAGACAGGGGGTTGGAATGAGCAGTTCTTC. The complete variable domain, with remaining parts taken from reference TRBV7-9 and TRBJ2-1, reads DTGVSQNPRHKITKRGQNVTFRCDPISEHNRLYWYRQTLGQGPEFLTYFQNEAQLEKSRLLSDRFSAERPKGSFSTLEIQRTEQGDSAMYLCATSPQTGGWNEQFFGPGTRLTVL.

This chain's CDR3 is CASSLGASSEQFF. As DNA, the CDR3 is TGTGCCAGCAGTTTAGGGGCTAGTAGTGAGCAGTTCTTC. The rearrangement joins TRBV12-3 or TRBV12-4 to TRBJ2-1; no clear D gene. The ends were cut back, 1 base at V and 9 bases at J, with 10 bases in the middle. This CDR3 spans 13 amino acids.

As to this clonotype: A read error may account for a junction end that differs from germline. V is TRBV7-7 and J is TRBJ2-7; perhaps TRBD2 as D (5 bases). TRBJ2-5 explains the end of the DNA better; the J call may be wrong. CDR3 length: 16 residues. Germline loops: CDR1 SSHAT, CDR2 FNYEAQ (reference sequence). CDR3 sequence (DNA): TGTGCTAGCAGCTCACCACCAGGCGGGCCTCAAGAGACCCAGTACTTC. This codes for CASSSPPGGPQETQYF.